This T cell receptor (beta chain) was captured in a study of CD4 T cells in relation to SARS-CoV-2 and coronaviruses. Study at large: TCR beta CDR3s were sequenced after approximately 11-day antigen culture of PBMCs. The HLA restriction of the shared crossreactive spike epitopes was mapped.

As concerns this clone: Antigen specificity is unknown.

The unexposed donors gave CD4+ T cells in about 2011-2019, prior to COVID-19. Isolation of CD4+ T cells took place after nine to ten days in culture. Cells permitting, SARS-CoV-2 S/N and four cold-coronavirus spikes were tested on unexposed-donor CD4+ T cells. The length of the CDR3 is 15 residues. Germline lookup yields CDR1 MNHEY and CDR2 SVGAGI. V shed 6 bases, J shed 0 bases, and the junction held 8 bases outside the gene matches. Study conclusions and caveats: This crossreactivity analysis covered spike protein alone, no other viral proteins.

TCRdb's copy holds only in-frame clones and misses some; the assay was immunoSEQ multiplex PCR. Among roughly 20,000 clones, 66% were seen once, and the ten largest hold approximately 10%. This clonotype was sampled from a human donor in good health. The sequencing sample was made of CD4+ T cells from PBMCs, cultured in vitro. This chain links TRBV6-5 with TRBJ2-7, with TRBD1 matching over 7 bases. CDR3 in amino acids: CASSSPGQSSYEQYF. In DNA, the CDR3 is TGTGCCAGCAGCTCTCCGGGACAGTCCTCCTACGAGCAGTACTTC.